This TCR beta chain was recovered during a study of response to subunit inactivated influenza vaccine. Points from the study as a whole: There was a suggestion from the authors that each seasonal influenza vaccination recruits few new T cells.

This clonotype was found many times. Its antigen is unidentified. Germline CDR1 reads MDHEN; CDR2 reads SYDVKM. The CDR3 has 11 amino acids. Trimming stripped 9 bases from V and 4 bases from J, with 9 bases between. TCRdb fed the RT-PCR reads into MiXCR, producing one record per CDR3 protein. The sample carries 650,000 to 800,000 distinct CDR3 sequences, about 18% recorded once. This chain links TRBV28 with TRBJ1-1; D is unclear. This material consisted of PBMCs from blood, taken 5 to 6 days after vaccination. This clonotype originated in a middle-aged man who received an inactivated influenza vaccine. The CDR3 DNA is TGTGCCAGTCGTCGAGGCACTGAAGCTTTCTTT. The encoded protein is CASRRGTEAFF.